The clone carrying this T cell receptor (beta chain) was found many times. CD8+CD57+ cell expansion, shown by flow cytometry, had occurred in the patients selected for sequencing. The data derive from a study of CD8+CD57+ T cells in acquired aplastic anemia. Looked up from germline, CDR1 is SGHRS and CDR2 is YFSETQ. This CDR3 contains 15 residues. Trimming shortened V by 0 bases and J by 6 bases, and 15 bases separated the two germline ends. CDR3 and TCR beta VDJ profiling relied on a genomic DNA template. TCRdb called the reads again in MiXCR, with one record for every CDR3 protein. The profile shows approximately 200,000 distinct CDR3 sequences, roughly 50% of them singletons.

The sample was sorted CD4+, CD8+, or CD8+CD57+ T cells (not recorded which) from PBMCs. The source of this sequence is a human donor with aplastic anemia. This rearrangement joins TRBV5-1 to TRBJ1-2; possible D gene TRBD1, 5 bases. CDR3 sequence: CASSLASGTEDGYTF. In nucleotides, the CDR3 is TGCGCCAGCAGCTTGGCCTCCGGGACGGAGGATGGCTACACCTTC.